The rows below give T cell receptor beta chains drawn from one sample of a study of shared clonotypes between healthy human individuals. Sequenced by immunoSEQ multiplex PCR; TCRdb stores in-frame clones only, minus some. The table records under 550,000 clones, 96% of them present only once. Material: naive CD4+ T cells sorted from blood. All receptors derive from a young woman in good health. The CDR3 runs from the conserved cysteine through the conserved F or W. The D gene is left open where the match is weak. Clone size appears in some rows only: once, few, many, or a class for an expanded clone.

V	size	D	J	CDR3	DNA
TRBV13	-	TRBD2	TRBJ2-7	CASSITGVWLAGVSSYEQYF	TGTGCCAGCAGCATAACAGGGGTGTGGCTAGCGGGAGTCAGCTCCTACGAGCAGTACTTC
TRBV18	-	-	TRBJ2-7	CASSPLRTSEQYF	TGTGCCAGCTCACCCCTAAGGACATCCGAGCAGTACTTC
TRBV27	-	-	TRBJ2-2	CASIRGGTGELFF	TGTGCCAGCATTAGGGGTGGGACCGGGGAGCTGTTTTTT
TRBV4-1	-	TRBD2	TRBJ2-7	CASSHTSGSSYEQYF	TGCGCCAGCAGCCACACTAGCGGGAGCTCCTACGAGCAGTACTTC
TRBV27	-	TRBD1	TRBJ1-6	CASRAYGTEHSPLHF	TGTGCCAGCAGAGCCTACGGGACAGAACATTCACCCCTCCACTTT
TRBV19	-	TRBD1	TRBJ2-7	CASSLGTGGNEQYF	TGTGCCAGTAGCCTCGGGACAGGGGGCAACGAGCAGTACTTC
TRBV19	-	-	TRBJ1-5	CASSPMDQPQHF	TGTGCCAGTAGTCCAATGGATCAGCCCCAGCATTTT
TRBV18	-	TRBD2	TRBJ2-7	CASSPGSRRGYEQYF	TGTGCCAGCTCACCTGGAAGTAGGCGGGGGTACGAGCAGTACTTC
TRBV7-9	-	-	TRBJ1-4	CASSLERSATNEKLFF	TGTGCCAGCAGCTTGGAGAGGTCGGCAACTAATGAAAAACTGTTTTTT
TRBV27	-	TRBD2	TRBJ2-7	CASSAGLAGGLFLEQYF	TGTGCCAGCAGTGCCGGACTAGCGGGAGGGCTATTTCTCGAGCAGTACTTC
TRBV19	-	-	TRBJ2-2	CASTPPFSGAYTGELFF	TGTGCCAGTACCCCACCCTTCAGCGGAGCCTACACCGGGGAGCTGTTTTTT
TRBV28	-	-	TRBJ1-5	CASTKQGSNQPQHF	TGTGCCAGCACAAAACAGGGAAGCAATCAGCCCCAGCATTTT
TRBV19	-	-	TRBJ2-5	CASSKEVRKETQYF	TGTGCCAGTAGTAAAGAGGTCAGAAAAGAGACCCAGTACTTC
TRBV28	-	-	TRBJ2-5	CASTQPGQGPTETQYF	TGTGCCAGCACCCAGCCCGGGCAGGGCCCTACAGAGACCCAGTACTTC
TRBV30	-	-	TRBJ1-3	CAWSVSLDSSGNTIYF	TGTGCCTGGAGTGTATCCCTCGACTCCTCTGGAAACACCATATATTTT
TRBV6-5	-	TRBD1	TRBJ1-2	CASRTTGIDGYTF	TGTGCCAGCAGAACGACAGGGATCGATGGCTACACCTTC
TRBV5-1	-	-	TRBJ2-5	CASSEREAGTTQYF	TGCGCCAGCAGTGAGAGGGAGGCGGGGACTACCCAGTACTTC
TRBV10-3	-	-	TRBJ2-7	CAISVPQGGGEQYF	TGTGCCATCAGTGTACCACAGGGTGGGGGCGAGCAGTACTTC
TRBV2	-	-	TRBJ1-2	CASRVGEIYGYTF	TGTGCCAGCAGGGTAGGGGAAATCTATGGCTACACCTTC
TRBV18	-	-	TRBJ2-5	CASSLQETQYF	TGTGCCAGCTCTCTCCAAGAGACCCAGTACTTC
TRBV27	-	-	TRBJ1-2	CASSAPPGHHNYGYTF	TGTGCCAGCAGTGCTCCCCCGGGACACCATAACTATGGCTACACCTTC
TRBV18	-	TRBD1	TRBJ2-7	CASSLRTGGYEQYF	TGTGCCAGCTCCCTCCGGACAGGGGGCTACGAGCAGTACTTC
TRBV7-6	-	TRBD1	TRBJ2-2	CASSSRGTGFPGELFF	TGTGCCAGCAGCTCCCGCGGGACAGGGTTCCCCGGGGAGCTGTTTTTT
TRBV7-3	-	TRBD2	TRBJ2-2	CASSASGGANTGELFF	TGTGCCAGCAGCGCTAGCGGGGGCGCGAACACCGGGGAGCTGTTTTTT
TRBV11-1	-	TRBD1	TRBJ2-7	CASSLGQGAYEQYF	TGTGCCAGCAGCTTAGGACAGGGGGCCTACGAGCAGTACTTC
TRBV7-2	-	TRBD1	TRBJ2-3	CASSLPQGATDTQYF	TGTGCCAGCAGCCTGCCCCAGGGGGCCACAGATACGCAGTATTTT
TRBV29-1	-	TRBD1	TRBJ2-3	CSVEQGAGDTQYF	TGCAGCGTTGAACAGGGGGCAGGGGATACGCAGTATTTT
TRBV14	-	-	TRBJ2-7	CASSHPGDLGTVYEQYF	TGTGCCAGCAGCCACCCGGGGGACCTCGGGACAGTCTACGAGCAGTACTTC
TRBV4-1	-	-	TRBJ2-4	CASSHPVRGSKNIQYF	TGCGCCAGCAGCCACCCCGTCAGGGGTTCCAAAAACATTCAGTACTTC
TRBV27	-	TRBD1	TRBJ2-7	CASSFGTGRYEQYF	TGTGCCAGCAGTTTCGGGACAGGAAGATACGAGCAGTACTTC
TRBV27	-	TRBD2	TRBJ2-7	CASSLLAGAVSDEQYF	TGTGCCAGCAGTTTACTAGCGGGAGCGGTCTCAGACGAGCAGTACTTC
TRBV2	-	-	TRBJ1-4	CASSETGFGEKLFF	TGTGCCAGCAGTGAAACAGGGTTTGGTGAAAAACTGTTTTTT
TRBV5-1	-	TRBD2	TRBJ2-7	CASLPGLAGMLDEQYF	TGCGCCAGCCTCCCGGGACTAGCGGGAATGTTGGACGAGCAGTACTTC
TRBV6-1	-	TRBD2	TRBJ2-7	CASSEGPTSGRAISYEQYF	TGTGCCAGCAGTGAAGGGCCGACTAGCGGGAGGGCCATCTCCTACGAGCAGTACTTC
TRBV10-3	-	-	TRBJ2-7	CAINSAGSSYEQYF	TGTGCCATCAACTCGGCGGGAAGCTCCTACGAGCAGTACTTC
TRBV28	-	TRBD1	TRBJ2-7	CASSSPFGDRYYEQYF	TGTGCCAGCAGCAGCCCCTTTGGGGACAGATACTACGAGCAGTACTTC
TRBV19	-	-	TRBJ2-3	CASSPAPTDTQYF	TGTGCCAGTAGTCCGGCGCCCACAGATACGCAGTATTTT
TRBV11-2	-	TRBD2	TRBJ2-1	CASSWGASGRALNEQFF	TGTGCCAGCAGCTGGGGGGCTAGCGGGAGGGCTTTGAATGAGCAGTTCTTC
TRBV28	few	-	TRBJ2-7	CASSFSYEQYF	TGTGCCAGCAGTTTCTCCTACGAGCAGTACTTC
TRBV4-1	-	TRBD1	TRBJ1-3	CASSQRTGGVGNTIYF	TGCGCCAGCAGCCAGAGGACAGGGGGAGTCGGAAACACCATATATTTT
TRBV5-1	-	TRBD2	TRBJ2-7	CASSSRTSRLDEQYF	TGCGCCAGCAGCTCCAGGACTAGCCGGCTTGACGAGCAGTACTTC
TRBV9	once	TRBD1	TRBJ1-5	CASSVLPEGQGPQHF	TGTGCCAGCAGCGTTCTTCCCGAGGGACAGGGGCCCCAGCATTTT
TRBV19	-	-	TRBJ2-5	CASSRGQETQYF	TGTGCCAGTAGTAGAGGACAAGAGACCCAGTACTTC
TRBV6-5	-	-	TRBJ2-3	CASSYSGAPSTDTQYF	TGTGCCAGCAGTTACTCGGGCGCGCCTAGCACAGATACGCAGTATTTT
TRBV2	-	-	TRBJ1-5	CASSETMTVYSNQPQHF	TGTGCCAGCAGTGAAACCATGACAGTCTATAGCAATCAGCCCCAGCATTTT
TRBV30	-	TRBD2	TRBJ2-7	CAWSGGAGGYEQYF	TGTGCCTGGAGTGGAGGGGCGGGGGGCTACGAGCAGTACTTC
TRBV4-1	-	-	TRBJ2-2	CASSQVYRELFF	TGCGCCAGCAGCCAAGTTTACCGGGAGCTGTTTTTT
TRBV19	-	-	TRBJ1-1	CATSLGTAETEAFF	TGTGCCACCAGCCTCGGGACGGCCGAGACTGAAGCTTTCTTT
TRBV28	-	-	TRBJ2-7	CASSSWGVFYEQYF	TGTGCCAGCAGCTCTTGGGGAGTCTTCTACGAGCAGTACTTC
TRBV4-1	-	TRBD1	TRBJ1-5	CASSQVRGQGNQPQHF	TGCGCCAGCAGCCAAGTCAGGGGGCAGGGCAATCAGCCCCAGCATTTT
TRBV5-1	-	-	TRBJ1-2	CASSPFDVNYGYTF	TGCGCCAGCAGCCCCTTTGACGTTAACTATGGCTACACCTTC
TRBV6-6	-	-	TRBJ2-7	CASSYGSEGGYEQYF	TGTGCCAGCAGTTACGGCTCGGAGGGCGGTTACGAGCAGTACTTC
TRBV19	-	-	TRBJ2-1	CASSIGLLPNEQFF	TGTGCCAGTAGTATAGGGCTACTCCCCAATGAGCAGTTCTTC
TRBV19	-	TRBD1	TRBJ2-5	CASSYGQGKTETQYF	TGTGCCAGTAGTTACGGACAGGGGAAAACGGAGACCCAGTACTTC